Below are 17 T cell receptor beta chains sequenced from a single sample in a study of T cells in women clearing cervical HPV infection. Assay: immunoSEQ multiplex PCR; the TCRdb copy retains only in-frame clones and omits some. Its clone listing holds approximately 30,000 clones. Material: blood buffy coat. The receptors shown here come from a woman between 18 and 75 years old with a cervical HPV16 infection that either progressed to CIN3+ or cleared (not recorded which).

On this clone: Sequencing ends 3 residues short of the CDR3 end; the germline J gene provides the rest. The chain uses TRBV6-2 or TRBV6-3 and TRBJ2-5; D gene unclear. V lost 5 bases to trimming and J lost 4 bases, with 17 bases between them. The CDR3 spans 15 residues. Germline-derived CDR1 and CDR2 are MNHEY and SVGEGT. The CDR3 sequence is CASSPPPPNRETQYF. The covered CDR3 bases are TGTGCCAGCAGTCCGCCACCCCCAAACAGAGAGACC.

With respect to this clone: From the germline J gene comes the end of the CDR3, since the read stops 3 residues before it. The gene calls are TRBV5-4 and TRBJ1-1; 8 positions agree with TRBD1. V lost 0 bases to trimming and J lost 3 bases; unmatched junction nucleotides: 4. CDR1 and CDR2 (germline): SGHNT, YYREEE (reference sequence). There are 15 residues in the CDR3. CDR3 DNA (partial): TGTGCCAGCAGCTTGGGAGCAGGGGGCTACACTGAA. Translated, it gives CASSLGAGGYTE. The full CDR3 protein reads CASSLGAGGYTEAFF.

About this clone: The CDR3 goes on 3 residues after the read ends, and that part is filled in from the germline J gene. Other nucleotide sequences from this sample produce the same CDR3. This chain connects TRBV19 to TRBJ1-3; weak D call: TRBD1 (5 bases). CDR3 size: 16 residues. Germline V gives CDR1 LNHDA, CDR2 SQIVND (reference sequence). With 4 bases removed from V and 0 bases from J, the gap between germline ends came to 13 bases. The CDR3 loop is CASSTGYRLSGNTIYF. CDR3 bases read: TGTGCCAGTAGTACAGGGTATCGGCTCTCTGGAAACACC. Drawing the rest from reference TRBV19 and TRBJ1-3, the complete variable domain is DGGITQSPKYLFRKEGQNVTLSCEQNLNHDAMYWYRQDPGQGLRLIYYSQIVNDFQKGDIAEGYSVSREKKESFPLTVTSAQKNPTAFYLCASSTGYRLSGNTIYFGEGSWLTVV.

With respect to this clone: The junction departs from the called germline gene at one end, perhaps through a read error. With the read ending 3 residues before the CDR3 end, the germline J gene is used to fill in that end. The sample contains more than one DNA sequence encoding this CDR3. The chain links TRBV5-1 to TRBJ1-3; D gene uncertain. Germline values: CDR1 SGHRS, CDR2 YFSETQ. The CDR3 length is 15 residues. The covered CDR3 bases are TGCGCCAGCAGCGATTTTTACAGCTCTGGAAACACA. Residues: CASSDFYSSGNT. The CDR3 in full is CASSDFYSSGNTIYF.

A note on this clone: The observed sequence ends 3 residues before the CDR3 terminus, with the missing tail filled in from the germline J gene. The chain employs TRBV6-1 and TRBJ2-2; the D gene is possibly TRBD1 (6 bases). Per germline, CDR1 MNHNS and CDR2 SASEGT. V shed 0 bases and J shed 3 bases, with 8 bases lying between them. The CDR3 has 15 residues. CDR3 DNA (partial): TGTGCCAGCAGTGAAGCTAGGGGGTACACCGGGGAG. Its translation: CASSEARGYTGE. The CDR3 as a whole reads CASSEARGYTGELFF.

The sequenced part of the CDR3 DNA is TGTGCCAGCAGTGGGACAGGGGGCGTAGAA. The encoded protein is CASSGTGGVE. The CDR3, in full, reads CASSGTGGVEAFF. The rearrangement links TRBV6-1 to TRBJ1-1; TRBD1 agrees at 11 bases. The missing CDR3 end, 3 residues past where the read stops, is filled in from the germline J gene. The CDR3 spans 13 residues. CDR1 MNHNS and CDR2 SASEGT come from the germline V gene.

Notes on this clone: Germline and junction disagree at one end, which may indicate a read error. The CDR3 goes on 3 residues after the read ends, and that part is filled in from the germline J gene. This same CDR3 is encoded by further DNA sequences in the sample. This chain joins TRBV29-1 and TRBJ1-3, with D tentatively TRBD1 (6 bases). CDR3 length equals 16 residues. The germline V gene encodes CDR1 SQVTM and CDR2 ANQGSEA. The CDR3 loop is CSGPYRGGARGNTIYF. Incomplete CDR3 DNA: TGCAGCGGACCTTACCGAGGGGGGGCGCGTGGAAACACG.

On this clone itself: The read terminates 3 residues before the CDR3 end, so the remaining end is supplied by the germline J gene. The chain uses TRBV20-1 and TRBJ1-5, with 7 nucleotides matching TRBD1. Germline CDR1 and CDR2: DFQATT and SNEGSKA (reference sequence). Losses at the gene ends were 3 bases for V and 2 bases for J; bases not matched to a gene: 4. CDR3 length: 14 amino acids. The CDR3 is CSASRGTGNQPQHF. The DNA read from the CDR3 is TGCAGTGCTAGCAGGGGGACAGGCAATCAGCCC.

Notes on this clone: Read data end 3 residues before the CDR3 end; the end is taken from the germline J gene. This rearrangement joins TRBV30 to TRBJ2-4; 9 bases fit TRBD1. The CDR3 loop spans 17 amino acids. Germline CDR1 and CDR2: GTSNPN and SVGIG (reference sequence). The CDR3 sequence: CAWSVFSPGQGPGGQYF. Partial CDR3 DNA: TGTGCCTGGAGTGTATTTTCTCCGGGACAGGGCCCCGGTGGT.

For this clone: The DNA ends 3 residues before the CDR3 does, and the rest of the CDR3 is filled in from the germline J gene. The chain recombines TRBV20-1 with TRBJ1-6, with a possible D match to TRBD1 (6 bases). Looked up from germline, CDR1 is DFQATT and CDR2 is SNEGSKA (reference sequence). The CDR3 totals 14 residues. V was clipped by 1 base and J by 7 bases, with 11 bases between them. Here the CDR3 reads CSARGDTGNSPLHF. Incomplete CDR3 DNA: TGCAGTGCTAGAGGGGACACGGGGAATTCACCC.

As to this clone: Read sequence stops 3 residues before the CDR3 end, and the germline J gene provides the missing end. J is TRBJ2-7 and V is TRBV18; 7 positions agree with TRBD1. J lost 0 bases, V lost 0 bases, and 8 bases had no gene match. The length of the CDR3 is 17 residues. In germline, CDR1 is KGHSH, CDR2 LQKENI. CDR3 DNA, as far as it was read: TGTGCCAGCTCACCACCATTCAGGACAGGACCCTCCTACGAG. It translates to CASSPPFRTGPSYE. The full CDR3 is CASSPPFRTGPSYEQYF.

In regard to this clone: The read terminates 3 residues before the CDR3 end, so the remaining end is supplied by the germline J gene. The J gene is TRBJ1-3, the V gene TRBV30, with TRBD1 as a possible D gene (6 bases). CDR1 and CDR2 (germline): GTSNPN, SVGIG (reference sequence). The CDR3 has 16 amino acids. With 4 bases removed from V and 0 bases from J, the gap between germline ends came to 16 bases. Partial CDR3 DNA: TGTGCCTGGACCTTAGGGGGTATGAGCTCTGGAAACACC. Translated, it gives CAWTLGGMSSGNT. The full CDR3 protein is CAWTLGGMSSGNTIYF.

Notes on this clone: The CDR3 end lies 3 residues beyond the end of the read and is filled in from the germline J gene. This chain connects TRBV20-1 to TRBJ1-5, with D maybe TRBD1 (6 bases). The CDR3 runs 16 residues. The V end was cut by 0 bases, the J end by 5 bases, with 17 bases between. In germline, CDR1 is DFQATT, CDR2 SNEGSKA (reference sequence). This CDR3 reads CSARDRPGAPHQPQHF. The sequenced CDR3 bases are TGCAGTGCTAGAGATCGGCCAGGGGCTCCCCATCAGCCC.

With respect to this clone: The sequenced fragment ends 3 residues before the CDR3 boundary, so the rest is inferred from the germline J gene. This chain connects TRBV7-2 to TRBJ2-2; D is ambiguous. In germline, CDR1 is SGHTA, CDR2 FQGNSA. Between the trimmed V and J ends, which lost 5 bases and 4 bases, there was a span of 8 bases. The CDR3 sequence is 13 residues long. Incomplete CDR3 DNA: TGTGCCAGCAGCATAAAGGGCACCGGGGAG. It codes for CASSIKGTGE. The full CDR3 reads CASSIKGTGELFF.

As concerns this clone: From the germline J gene comes the end of the CDR3, since the read stops 3 residues before it. The V and J genes are TRBV20-1 and TRBJ2-7; TRBD2 aligns across 13 bases. This CDR3 has 15 amino acids. After removal of 6 bases from V and 6 bases from J, the junction contained 11 bases not matched to a gene. Germline V gene sequence: CDR1 DFQATT, CDR2 SNEGSKA (reference sequence). CDR3: CSALLAGGSDFEQYF. The part of the CDR3 DNA that was read is TGCAGTGCGCTACTAGCGGGAGGGTCGGATTTCGAG.

Notes on this clone: The read ends 3 residues shy of where the CDR3 ends; the end is completed using the germline J gene. The chain is built from TRBV29-1 and TRBJ2-5, with D tentatively TRBD1 (5 bases). This CDR3 has 14 residues. Trimming took off 0 bases at V and 6 bases at J, with 14 bases between the two ends. Germline CDR1 and CDR2: SQVTM and ANQGSEA. The DNA read from the CDR3 is TGCAGCGTTGAAGATTATTCAGGGCTGAAGACC. This codes for CSVEDYSGLKT. The whole CDR3 sequence is CSVEDYSGLKTQYF.

A word on this clone: The read falls 3 residues short of the CDR3 end, and the missing part is taken from the germline J gene. The chain has TRBV20-1 and TRBJ2-2; D remains ambiguous. In germline, CDR1 is DFQATT, CDR2 SNEGSKA (reference sequence). This CDR3 is 14 amino acids long. The V end lost 7 bases, the J end lost 1 base, and 13 bases lay between the germline ends. CDR3 sequence: CSVTNSRNTGELFF. The DNA read from the CDR3 is TGCAGTGTCACCAACAGCAGGAACACCGGGGAG.